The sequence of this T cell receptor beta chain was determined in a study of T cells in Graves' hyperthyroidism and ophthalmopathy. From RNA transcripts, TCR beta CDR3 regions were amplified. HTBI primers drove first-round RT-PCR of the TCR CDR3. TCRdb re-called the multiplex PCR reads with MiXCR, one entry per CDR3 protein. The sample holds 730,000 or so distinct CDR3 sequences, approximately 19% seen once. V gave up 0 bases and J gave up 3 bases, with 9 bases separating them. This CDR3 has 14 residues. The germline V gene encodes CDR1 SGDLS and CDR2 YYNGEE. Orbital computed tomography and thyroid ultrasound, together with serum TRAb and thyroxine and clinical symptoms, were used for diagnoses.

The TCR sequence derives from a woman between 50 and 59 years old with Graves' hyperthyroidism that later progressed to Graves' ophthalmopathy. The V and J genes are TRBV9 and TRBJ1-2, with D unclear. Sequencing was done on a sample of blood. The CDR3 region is CASSVEDVDYGYTF. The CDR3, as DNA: TGTGCCAGCAGCGTAGAGGATGTCGACTATGGCTACACCTTC. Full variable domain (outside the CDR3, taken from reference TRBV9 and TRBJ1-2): DSGVTQTPKHLITATGQRVTLRCSPRSGDLSVYWYQQSLDQGLQFLIQYYNGEERAKGNILERFSAQQFPDLHSELNLSSLELGDSALYFCASSVEDVDYGYTFGSGTRLTVV.